Sequencing of this TCR beta chain was carried out in a study of blood T cell repertoires in COVID-19. Across the study: The origin of the acute and convalescent COVID-19 samples was the United States, Italy and Spain.

V lost 0 bases and J 4 bases, leaving 9 bases between the germline ends. Germline V CDR1 and CDR2: SGHRS, YFSETQ. CDR3 length equals 14 residues. TCRdb's copy holds only in-frame clones and misses some; the assay was immunoSEQ multiplex PCR. The table includes around 200,000 clones, 70% to 90% detected once. Input material: peripheral blood. The receptor's source is a man in his 70s with active or convalescent COVID-19. The chain recombines TRBV5-1 with TRBJ2-3, with D possibly being TRBD1 (5 bases). CDR3 sequence reads: CASSLGQSADTQYF. In nucleotides, the CDR3 is TGCGCCAGCAGCTTGGGACAGTCAGCAGATACGCAGTATTTT.